Below, 6 T cell receptor beta chains from the same sample are listed, as sequenced in a study of shared T cell receptors in the human thymus. Method: immunoSEQ multiplex PCR; TCRdb's copy keeps in-frame clones and lacks some. The table has about 660,000 clones, over 75% seen once. A further study also used this sample, focusing on human thymus T cells.

The sequencing sample was made of thymocytes. These receptors all stem from a boy in the first two years of life with a congenital heart defect.

The V call is TRBV7-3, the J call TRBJ2-7; TRBD1 aligns across 9 bases. J gave up 6 bases and V 5 bases, and 8 bases lay outside the gene matches. The germline CDR1 and CDR2 sequences are SGHTA and FQGTGA. This CDR3 region has 14 residues. The CDR3: CASSNRTGAVEQYF. The CDR3 DNA sequence: TGTGCCAGCAGCAACCGGACAGGGGCGGTCGAGCAGTACTTC.

This sequence joins TRBV2 and TRBJ1-4; tentative D call: TRBD1 (5 bases). Looked up from germline, CDR1 is SNHLY and CDR2 is FYNNEI. CDR3 length: 14 amino acids. Between the trimmed V and J ends, which lost 6 bases and 7 bases, there was a span of 15 bases. The CDR3 protein is CASRTGGVGEKLFF. The CDR3, as DNA: TGTGCCAGCAGGACCGGGGGGGTCGGTGAAAAACTGTTTTTT.

This clone has only a few counts. The chain links TRBV19 to TRBJ1-2, with 7 bases fitting TRBD1. This CDR3 has 17 amino acids. Germline assignment: CDR1 LNHDA and CDR2 SQIVND (reference sequence). Trimming removed 3 bases from V and 1 base from J; junction bases left unmatched: 11. The CDR3 region has the DNA TGTGCCAGTAGTATGCCGGGACAGCTCCCTTTTAACTATGGCTACACCTTC. Its translation: CASSMPGQLPFNYGYTF.

The chain joins TRBV14 to TRBJ1-2; no clear D gene. The germline gives CDR1 SGHDN, CDR2 FVKESK. Trimming pared 0 bases from V and 3 bases from J, leaving 11 bases between. CDR3 length equals 15 residues. CDR3 in DNA: TGTGCCAGCAGCCAAGATTCCTCACTCGACTATGGCTACACCTTC. This gives the protein CASSQDSSLDYGYTF.

Worth noting for this clone: An end of the junction does not agree with germline; a read error may underlie this. This sequence joins TRBV19 and TRBJ2-1; 8 bases are shared with TRBD2. Germline lookup yields CDR1 LNHDA and CDR2 SQIVND (reference sequence). The CDR3 is made up of 11 amino acids. CDR3 DNA sequence: TGTGCCAGTATCTCCGGGGGGGAAAGGCTCTTC. Protein: CASISGGERLF.

CDR3 sequence (DNA): TGTGCCAGCAGCTCACAGAGGACTAGCGGGAGTCATCTCATCGGGGAGCTGTTTTTT. Its protein is CASSSQRTSGSHLIGELFF. The chain joins TRBV11-2 to TRBJ2-2; 13 nucleotides line up with TRBD2. Germline assignment: CDR1 SGHAT and CDR2 FQNNGV. There are 19 residues in the CDR3. Losses at the gene ends were 4 bases for V and 7 bases for J; bases not matched to a gene: 15. Full variable domain (missing parts from reference TRBV11-2 and TRBJ2-2): EAGVAQSPRYKIIEKRQSVAFWCNPISGHATLYWYQQILGQGPKLLIQFQNNGVVDDSQLPKDRFSAERLKGVDSTLKIQPAKLEDSAVYLCASSSQRTSGSHLIGELFFGEGSRLTVL.